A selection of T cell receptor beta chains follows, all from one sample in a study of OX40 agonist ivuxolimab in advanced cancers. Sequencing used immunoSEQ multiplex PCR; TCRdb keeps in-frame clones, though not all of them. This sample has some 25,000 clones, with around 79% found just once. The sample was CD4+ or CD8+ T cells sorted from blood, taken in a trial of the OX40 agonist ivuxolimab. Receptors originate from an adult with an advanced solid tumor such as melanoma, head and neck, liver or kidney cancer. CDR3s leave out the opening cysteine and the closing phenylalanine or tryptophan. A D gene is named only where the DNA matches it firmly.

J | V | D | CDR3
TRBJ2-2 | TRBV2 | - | ASSSPEQANTGELF
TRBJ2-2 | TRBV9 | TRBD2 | ASSVGRGGPNTGELF
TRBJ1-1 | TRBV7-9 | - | ASSPPWRTEAF
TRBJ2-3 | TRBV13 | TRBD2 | ASSPRGAGASTDTQY
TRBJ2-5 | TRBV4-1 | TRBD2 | ASSQGRTSVKETQY
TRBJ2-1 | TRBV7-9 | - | ASSRDQSYNEQF
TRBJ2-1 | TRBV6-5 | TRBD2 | ASKTGTSSYNEQF
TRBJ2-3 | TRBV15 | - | ATSRDYADTQY
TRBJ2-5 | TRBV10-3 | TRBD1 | AISSGQGLQETQY
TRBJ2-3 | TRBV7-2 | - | ASSLDSYLDTQY
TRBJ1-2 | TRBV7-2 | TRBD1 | ASSKRTGYGYT
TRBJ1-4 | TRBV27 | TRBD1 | ASSLDRGNGKLF
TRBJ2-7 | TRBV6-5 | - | ASSYSITYAEQY
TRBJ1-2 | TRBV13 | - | ASSLGGNYGYT
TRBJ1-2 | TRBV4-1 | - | ASSQIEQAPSNYGYT
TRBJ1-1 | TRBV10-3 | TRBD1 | AIGTGTRTGAF
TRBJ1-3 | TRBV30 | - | AWSVHTGNTIY
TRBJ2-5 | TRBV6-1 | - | ASSDYRFQTQY
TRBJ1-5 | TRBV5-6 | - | ASSLDLQGSQH
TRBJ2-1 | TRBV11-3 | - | ASSVDLFNEQF
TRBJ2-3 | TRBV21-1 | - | ASSKDLAGESTDTQY
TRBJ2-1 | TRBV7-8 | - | ASSSTDTAYNEQF
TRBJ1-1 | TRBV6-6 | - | ASSQGMNTEAF
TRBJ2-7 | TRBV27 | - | ASSFSGALTYEQY
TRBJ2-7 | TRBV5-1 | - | ASSFGGMDEQY
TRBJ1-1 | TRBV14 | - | ASSQENWNTEAF
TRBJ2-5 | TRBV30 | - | AWSEGVWRPTQY